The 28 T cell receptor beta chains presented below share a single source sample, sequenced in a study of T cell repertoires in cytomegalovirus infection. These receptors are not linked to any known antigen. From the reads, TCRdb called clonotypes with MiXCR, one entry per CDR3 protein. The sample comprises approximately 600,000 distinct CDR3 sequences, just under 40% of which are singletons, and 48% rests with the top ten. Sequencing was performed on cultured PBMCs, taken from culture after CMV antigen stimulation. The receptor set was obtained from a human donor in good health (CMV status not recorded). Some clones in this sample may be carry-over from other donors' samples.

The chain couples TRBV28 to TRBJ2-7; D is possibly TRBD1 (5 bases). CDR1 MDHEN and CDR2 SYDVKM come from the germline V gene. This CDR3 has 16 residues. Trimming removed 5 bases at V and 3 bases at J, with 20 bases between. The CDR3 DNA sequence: TGTGCCAGCAGTCCACCCCAGGGTTTCAGCTACTACGAGCAGTACTTC. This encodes CASSPPQGFSYYEQYF.

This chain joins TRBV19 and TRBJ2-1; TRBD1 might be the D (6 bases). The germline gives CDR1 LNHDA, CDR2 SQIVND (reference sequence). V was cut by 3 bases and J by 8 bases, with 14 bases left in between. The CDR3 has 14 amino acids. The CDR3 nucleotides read TGTGCCAGTAGTATGGGACAACGCTCGGATGAGCAGTTCTTC. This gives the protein CASSMGQRSDEQFF. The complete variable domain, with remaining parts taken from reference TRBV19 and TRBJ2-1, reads DGGITQSPKYLFRKEGQNVTLSCEQNLNHDAMYWYRQDPGQGLRLIYYSQIVNDFQKGDIAEGYSVSREKKESFPLTVTSAQKNPTAFYLCASSMGQRSDEQFFGPGTRLTVL.

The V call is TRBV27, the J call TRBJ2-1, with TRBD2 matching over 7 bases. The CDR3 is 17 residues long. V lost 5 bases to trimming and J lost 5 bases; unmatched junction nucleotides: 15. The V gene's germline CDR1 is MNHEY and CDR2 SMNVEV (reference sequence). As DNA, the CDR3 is TGTGCCAGCAGTGCGATTCTGAGCGGGAATGGGGACAATGAGCAGTTCTTC. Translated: CASSAILSGNGDNEQFF.

As DNA, the CDR3 is TGTGCCACCACCGGCGGGGACTTTGGGGGCTACACCTTC. Translated: CATTGGDFGGYTF. The rearrangement joins TRBV7-9 to TRBJ1-2; D is possibly TRBD1 (5 bases). V lost 10 bases and J 8 bases, leaving 20 bases between the germline ends. From germline, CDR1 is SEHNR and CDR2 FQNEAQ (reference sequence). The CDR3 runs to 13 residues.

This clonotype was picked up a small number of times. CDR3 bases: TGTGCCAGCAGCTTCAGTCCCCGTCTGTACGAGCAGTACTTC. It yields the protein CASSFSPRLYEQYF. This sequence joins TRBV5-5 and TRBJ2-7, with D hard to call. This CDR3 comprises 14 residues. Germline assignment: CDR1 SGHKS and CDR2 YYEKEE (reference sequence). V was pared by 2 bases and J by 4 bases, with 13 bases between.

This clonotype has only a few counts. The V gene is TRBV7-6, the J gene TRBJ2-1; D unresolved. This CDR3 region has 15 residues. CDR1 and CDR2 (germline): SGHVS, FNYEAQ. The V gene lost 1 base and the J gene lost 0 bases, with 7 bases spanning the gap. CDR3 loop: CASSLGHSSYNEQFF. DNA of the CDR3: TGTGCCAGCAGCTTAGGGCACAGCTCCTACAATGAGCAGTTCTTC.

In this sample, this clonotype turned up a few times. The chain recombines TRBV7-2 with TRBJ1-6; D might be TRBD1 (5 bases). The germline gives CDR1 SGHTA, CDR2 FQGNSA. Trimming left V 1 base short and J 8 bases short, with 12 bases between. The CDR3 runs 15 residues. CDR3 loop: CASSLVQGPDSPLHF. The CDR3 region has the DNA TGTGCCAGCAGCTTAGTCCAGGGACCAGATTCACCCCTCCACTTT.

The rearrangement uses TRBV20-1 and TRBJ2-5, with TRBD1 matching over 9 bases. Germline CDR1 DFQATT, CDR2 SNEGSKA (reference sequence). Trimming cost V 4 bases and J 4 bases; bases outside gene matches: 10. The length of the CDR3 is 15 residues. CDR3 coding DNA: TGCAGTGCTAATCCTATGGGACAGGGAGCAGAGACCCAGTACTTC. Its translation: CSANPMGQGAETQYF.

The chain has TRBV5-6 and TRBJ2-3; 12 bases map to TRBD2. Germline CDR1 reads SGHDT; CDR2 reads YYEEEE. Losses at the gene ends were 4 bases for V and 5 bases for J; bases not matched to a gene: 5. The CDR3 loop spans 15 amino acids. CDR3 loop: CASSGLAGRGDTQYF. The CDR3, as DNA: TGTGCCAGCAGCGGACTAGCGGGGCGCGGAGATACGCAGTATTTT.

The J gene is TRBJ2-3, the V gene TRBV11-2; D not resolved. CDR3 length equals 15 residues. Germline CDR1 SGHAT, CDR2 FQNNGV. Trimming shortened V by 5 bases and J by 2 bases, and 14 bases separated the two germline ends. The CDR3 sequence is CASSASRQHTDTQYF. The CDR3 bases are TGTGCCAGCAGCGCCTCGCGGCAGCACACAGATACGCAGTATTTT.

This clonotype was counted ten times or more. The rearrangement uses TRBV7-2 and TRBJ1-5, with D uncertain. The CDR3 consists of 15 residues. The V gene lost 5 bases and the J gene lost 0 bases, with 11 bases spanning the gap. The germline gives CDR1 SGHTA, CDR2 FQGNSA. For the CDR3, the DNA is TGTGCCAGCAGCCCCGGGTGGGGTAGCAATCAGCCCCAGCATTTT. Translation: CASSPGWGSNQPQHF.

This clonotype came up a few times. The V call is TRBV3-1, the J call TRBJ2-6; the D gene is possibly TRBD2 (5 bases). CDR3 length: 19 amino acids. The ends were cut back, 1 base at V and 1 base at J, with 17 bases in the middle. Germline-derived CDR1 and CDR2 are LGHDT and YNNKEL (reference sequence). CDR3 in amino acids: CASSQASAFRGSGANVLTF. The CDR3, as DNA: TGTGCCAGCAGCCAAGCGTCGGCTTTTCGGGGTTCTGGGGCCAACGTCCTGACTTTC.

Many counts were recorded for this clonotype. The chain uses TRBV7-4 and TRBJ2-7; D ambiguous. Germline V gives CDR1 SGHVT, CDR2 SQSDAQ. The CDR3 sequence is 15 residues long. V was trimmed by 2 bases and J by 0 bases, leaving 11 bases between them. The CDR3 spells CASSLSPLSSYEQYF. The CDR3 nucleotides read TGTGCCAGCAGCTTATCCCCGTTAAGCTCCTACGAGCAGTACTTC.

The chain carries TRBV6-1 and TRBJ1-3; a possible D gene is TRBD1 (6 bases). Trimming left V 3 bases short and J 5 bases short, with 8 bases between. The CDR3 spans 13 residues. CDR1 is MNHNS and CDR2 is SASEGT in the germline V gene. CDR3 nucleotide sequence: TGTGCCAGCAGTGACGGACAGAGAAACACCATATATTTT. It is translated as CASSDGQRNTIYF.

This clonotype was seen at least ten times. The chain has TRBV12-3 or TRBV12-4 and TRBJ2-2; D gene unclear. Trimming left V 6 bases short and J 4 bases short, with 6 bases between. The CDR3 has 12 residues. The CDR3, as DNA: TGTGCCAGCAGCTTCCGCACCGGGGAGCTGTTTTTT. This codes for CASSFRTGELFF.

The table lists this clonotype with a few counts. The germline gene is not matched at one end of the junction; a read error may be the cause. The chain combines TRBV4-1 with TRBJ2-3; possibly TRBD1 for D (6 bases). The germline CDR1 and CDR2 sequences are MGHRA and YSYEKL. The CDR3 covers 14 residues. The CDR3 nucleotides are TGCGCTAGCAGCCCAACACAGGGTGGGGATACGCAGTATTTT. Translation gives CASSPTQGGDTQYF.

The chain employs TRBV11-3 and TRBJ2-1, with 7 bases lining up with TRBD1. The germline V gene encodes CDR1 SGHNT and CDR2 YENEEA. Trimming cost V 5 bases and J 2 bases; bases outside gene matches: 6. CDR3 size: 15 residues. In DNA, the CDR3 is TGTGCCAGCAGCGTTAGGGACAGTCCCTACAATGAGCAGTTCTTC. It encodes CASSVRDSPYNEQFF. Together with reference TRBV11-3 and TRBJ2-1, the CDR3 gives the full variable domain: EAGVVQSPRYKIIEKKQPVAFWCNPISGHNTLYWYLQNLGQGPELLIRYENEEAVDDSQLPKDRFSAERLKGVDSTLKIQPAELGDSAVYLCASSVRDSPYNEQFFGPGTRLTVL.

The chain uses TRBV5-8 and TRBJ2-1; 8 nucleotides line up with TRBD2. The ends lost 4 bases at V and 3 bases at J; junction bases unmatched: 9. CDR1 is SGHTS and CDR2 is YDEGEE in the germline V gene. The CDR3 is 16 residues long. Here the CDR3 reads CASSQTRGGIYNEQFF. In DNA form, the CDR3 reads TGTGCCAGCAGCCAAACCCGGGGGGGAATCTACAATGAGCAGTTCTTC.

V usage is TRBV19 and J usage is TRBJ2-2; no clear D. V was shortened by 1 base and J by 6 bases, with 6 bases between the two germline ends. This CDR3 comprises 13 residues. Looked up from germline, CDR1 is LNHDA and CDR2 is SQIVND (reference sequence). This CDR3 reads CASSIGRSGELFF. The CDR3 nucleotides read TGTGCCAGTAGTATAGGCAGATCCGGGGAGCTGTTTTTT.

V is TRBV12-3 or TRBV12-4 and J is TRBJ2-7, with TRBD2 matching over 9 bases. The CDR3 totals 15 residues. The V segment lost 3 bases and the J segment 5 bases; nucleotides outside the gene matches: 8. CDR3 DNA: TGTGCCAGCAGTTTCCTTGCGGGGGGGCAGGACGAGCAGTACTTC. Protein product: CASSFLAGGQDEQYF.

The CDR3 reads CASSSGQGFRETQYF. The CDR3 DNA reads TGTGCCAGCAGCTCGGGACAGGGGTTCCGAGAGACCCAGTACTTC. J is TRBJ2-5 and V is TRBV7-9; 10 nucleotides line up with TRBD1. Losses at the gene ends were 4 bases for V and 4 bases for J; bases not matched to a gene: 6. The CDR3 sequence is 15 residues long. Per germline, CDR1 SEHNR and CDR2 FQNEAQ (reference sequence).

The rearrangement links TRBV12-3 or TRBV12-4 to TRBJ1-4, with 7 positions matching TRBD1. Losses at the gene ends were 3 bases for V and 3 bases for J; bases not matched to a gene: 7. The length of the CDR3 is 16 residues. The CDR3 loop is CASSLGGGTANEKLFF. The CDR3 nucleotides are TGTGCCAGCAGTTTGGGAGGGGGCACGGCTAATGAAAAACTGTTTTTT.

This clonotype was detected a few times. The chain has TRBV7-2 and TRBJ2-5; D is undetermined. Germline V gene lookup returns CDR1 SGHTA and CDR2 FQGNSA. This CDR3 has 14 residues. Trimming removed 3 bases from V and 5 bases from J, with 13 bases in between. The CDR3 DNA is TGTGCCAGCAGCTTCCGGGCGGCGCAGGAGACCCAGTACTTC. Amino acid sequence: CASSFRAAQETQYF.

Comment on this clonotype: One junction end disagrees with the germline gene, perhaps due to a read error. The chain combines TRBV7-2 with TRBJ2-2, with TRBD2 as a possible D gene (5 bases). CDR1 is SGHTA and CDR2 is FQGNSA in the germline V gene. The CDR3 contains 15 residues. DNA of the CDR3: TGTGCCAACAGCTTAGCGTACGCCGAGGCCGGGGAGCTGTTTTTT. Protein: CANSLAYAEAGELFF.

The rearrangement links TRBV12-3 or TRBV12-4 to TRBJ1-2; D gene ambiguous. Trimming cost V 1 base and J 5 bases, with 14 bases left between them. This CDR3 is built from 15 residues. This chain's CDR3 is CASSLGSVGSYGYTF. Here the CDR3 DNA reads TGTGCCAGCAGTTTAGGCAGCGTAGGATCGTATGGCTACACCTTC.

The chain's CDR3 is CASSAALAGYGYTF. The CDR3 bases are TGTGCCAGCAGTGCGGCCCTGGCTGGCTATGGCTACACCTTC. The V call is TRBV6-1, the J call TRBJ1-2; D not certain. The CDR3 length is 14 residues. The germline CDR1 and CDR2 sequences are MNHNS and SASEGT. V lost 4 bases and J lost 4, with 13 bases in between.

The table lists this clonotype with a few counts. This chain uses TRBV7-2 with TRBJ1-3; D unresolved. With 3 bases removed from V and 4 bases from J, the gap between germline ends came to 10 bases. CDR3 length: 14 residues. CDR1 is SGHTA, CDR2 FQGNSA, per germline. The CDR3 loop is CASSLRTAGNTIYF. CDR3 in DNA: TGTGCCAGCAGCTTGCGGACGGCGGGAAACACCATATATTTT.

The CDR3: CASSSSRHVRGTDTQYF. Here the CDR3 DNA reads TGTGCCAGCAGCTCGAGTCGTCACGTCAGGGGTACAGATACGCAGTATTTT. The chain recombines TRBV11-2 with TRBJ2-3; tentatively, D is TRBD1 (6 bases). Trimming took 4 bases from V and 3 from J, leaving 20 bases between them. CDR1 SGHAT and CDR2 FQNNGV come from the germline V gene. The CDR3 totals 17 residues.